One and the same sample provided the 26 T cell receptor beta chains below, sequenced in a study of blood T cell repertoires in COVID-19 (dated by TCRdb to 2020 to 2021). Libraries were made using the immunoSEQ multiplex PCR assay. This immuneACCESS table, as held by TCRdb, lists in-frame sequences with V and J called but not all clones. Of the missing ones, under half trace to an unresolved V gene in checked studies; the others have no known cause. Counted in this sample were fewer than 130,000 clones; 60% to 80% of them appeared once. 16% of the sample goes to the ten largest clones. The sample was peripheral blood. The receptors were sampled from a woman aged 80 or over with active or convalescent COVID-19.

The rearrangement uses TRBV7-9 and TRBJ1-2; D is unresolved. The germline gives CDR1 SEHNR, CDR2 FQNEAQ (reference sequence). V was pared by 1 base and J by 8 bases, with 8 bases between. The CDR3 covers 12 residues. As DNA, the CDR3 is TGTGCCAGCAGCTTAGAGCCACTGGGCTACACCTTC. Protein product: CASSLEPLGYTF.

J is TRBJ2-7 and V is TRBV5-4; D might be TRBD1 (5 bases). The V end lost 4 bases, the J end lost 2 bases, and 16 bases lay between the germline ends. In germline, CDR1 is SGHNT, CDR2 YYREEE (reference sequence). The CDR3 consists of 15 residues. CDR3 bases: TGTGCCAGCAGCAGACAGACAGCCGAAGCCTACGAGCAGTACTTC. It translates to CASSRQTAEAYEQYF.

On this clone: The sample holds other DNA sequences that translate to the same CDR3. The chain recombines TRBV9 with TRBJ2-2, with D hard to call. V was cut by 6 bases and J by 1 base, with 7 bases left in between. This CDR3 contains 13 residues. Germline CDR1 is SGDLS and CDR2 is YYNGEE. This CDR3 is CASKRQNTGELFF. The CDR3 DNA reads TGTGCCAGCAAACGACAGAACACCGGGGAGCTGTTTTTT.

The chain couples TRBV10-1 to TRBJ2-1, with 9 positions matching TRBD2. Germline CDR1 is WNHNN and CDR2 is SYGVQD (reference sequence). This CDR3 comprises 15 residues. With V trimmed by 4 bases and J by 6 bases, 7 bases remained unmatched. Written as DNA, the CDR3 is TGCGCCAGCAGTGGGCTCGCGGGAGGGTTCAATGAGCAGTTCTTC. This encodes CASSGLAGGFNEQFF.

The chain recombines TRBV6-2 or TRBV6-3 with TRBJ1-1, with no clear D. The CDR3 consists of 16 residues. CDR1 and CDR2 (germline): MNHEY, SVGEGT. The ends were cut back, 0 bases at V and 3 bases at J, with 14 bases in the middle. CDR3 sequence (DNA): TGTGCCAGCAGTTACTCGATACTTAGCAGAGACACTGAAGCTTTCTTT. It encodes CASSYSILSRDTEAFF.

The V gene is TRBV4-3, the J gene TRBJ2-7; D gene uncertain. Per germline, CDR1 LGHNA and CDR2 YSLEER. V dropped 0 bases and J dropped 5 bases, with 8 bases sitting between them. The CDR3 is made up of 13 amino acids. The CDR3 bases are TGCGCCAGCAGCCAAGAACTAATCGACGAGCAGTACTTC. Its protein is CASSQELIDEQYF.

This chain joins TRBV18 and TRBJ2-2, with D hard to call. Germline loops: CDR1 KGHSH, CDR2 LQKENI. The CDR3 totals 17 residues. V was shortened by 1 base and J by 1 base, with 13 bases between the two germline ends. DNA for the CDR3: TGTGCCAGCTCACCACGAGGTGGGTTACGGAACACCGGGGAGCTGTTTTTT. It specifies CASSPRGGLRNTGELFF.

The chain combines TRBV15 with TRBJ2-4, with TRBD2 as a possible D gene (5 bases). Between the trimmed V and J ends, which lost 10 bases and 0 bases, there was a span of 16 bases. The CDR3 consists of 15 residues. Germline CDR1 is LNHNV and CDR2 is YYDKDF (reference sequence). This CDR3 reads CANPRGRPAKNIQYF. The CDR3 bases are TGTGCCAACCCCCGAGGGCGACCAGCCAAAAACATTCAGTACTTC.

This clone has more than one count but fewer than ten. This chain connects TRBV18 to TRBJ2-7, with 7 bases matching TRBD1. V gave up 4 bases and J gave up 5 bases; unmatched junction bases: 5. In germline, CDR1 is KGHSH, CDR2 LQKENI. The CDR3 length is 13 residues. CDR3 loop: CASSHPTGNEQYF. The CDR3 DNA reads TGTGCCAGCTCACACCCGACAGGGAACGAGCAGTACTTC.

The V gene is TRBV7-6, the J gene TRBJ1-2; D perhaps matches TRBD1 (5 bases). Trimming shortened V by 5 bases and J by 5 bases, and 15 bases separated the two germline ends. In germline, CDR1 is SGHVS, CDR2 FNYEAQ. There are 14 residues in the CDR3. The CDR3 DNA sequence: TGTGCCAGCAGCCCAATAGACAGAATTTATGGCTACACCTTC. Translation gives CASSPIDRIYGYTF.

This chain uses TRBV2 with TRBJ1-5; TRBD1 matches 9 bases. In germline, CDR1 is SNHLY, CDR2 FYNNEI. The CDR3 has 15 amino acids. Trimming removed 6 bases from V and 4 bases from J; junction bases left unmatched: 7. The CDR3 loop is CASSLDRGSNQPQHF. The CDR3 nucleotides read TGTGCCAGCAGCCTAGACAGGGGGAGTAATCAGCCCCAGCATTTT.

This clone was observed a few times. The chain uses TRBV5-4 and TRBJ1-2; 9 bases align to TRBD1. The ends lost 3 bases at V and 2 bases at J; junction bases unmatched: 5. The CDR3 is made up of 15 amino acids. Germline values: CDR1 SGHNT, CDR2 YYREEE (reference sequence). DNA of the CDR3: TGTGCCAGCAGCTGGCGGGGACAGGGAAACTATGGCTACACCTTC. This codes for CASSWRGQGNYGYTF.

The chain uses TRBV2 and TRBJ2-3, with TRBD2 identical over 10 bases. Germline CDR1 reads SNHLY; CDR2 reads FYNNEI. This CDR3 spans 15 amino acids. Germline trimming cut 4 bases from V and 1 base from J; bases unmatched to any gene: 2. CDR3: CASSGTSGRTDTQYF. The CDR3 DNA reads as TGTGCCAGCAGTGGGACTAGCGGACGCACAGATACGCAGTATTTT.

This clone was counted between two and nine times. The rearrangement joins TRBV5-1 to TRBJ1-5; no clear D gene. Germline CDR1 and CDR2: SGHRS and YFSETQ. Trimming removed 4 bases from V and 7 bases from J, with 9 bases in between. This CDR3 contains 12 residues. CDR3 sequence (DNA): TGCGCCAGCAGCGAGGGAGGCCAGCCCCAGCATTTT. Its translation is CASSEGGQPQHF.

The gene calls are TRBV6-2 or TRBV6-3 and TRBJ2-5, with 12 bases lining up with TRBD2. Per the germline V gene, CDR1 is MNHEY and CDR2 is SVGEGT. Unmatched junction bases numbered 10, after V lost 2 bases and J lost 0 bases. The CDR3 totals 19 residues. The CDR3 coding sequence is TGTGCCAGCAGTTACCGGACTAGCGGGAATTATGGGTACCAAGAGACCCAGTACTTC. Translation: CASSYRTSGNYGYQETQYF.

This clone has just a few counts. The rearrangement links TRBV12-3 or TRBV12-4 to TRBJ1-1; a possible D gene is TRBD1 (5 bases). The CDR3 is made up of 13 amino acids. Trimming stripped 6 bases from V and 3 bases from J, with 11 bases between. As DNA, the CDR3 is TGTGCCAGCAGCGCGGGGGGGTACACTGAAGCTTTCTTT. Amino acid sequence: CASSAGGYTEAFF.

The chain recombines TRBV7-8 with TRBJ2-1, with 14 nucleotides matching TRBD2. The trim removed 5 bases at V and 15 bases at J, leaving 12 bases unmatched. The CDR3 is made up of 15 amino acids. Germline loops: CDR1 SGHVS, CDR2 FQNEAQ. Written as DNA, the CDR3 is TGTGCCAGCAGCGCGGGACTAGCGGGAGTGAAGGGCCGGTTCTTC. Protein product: CASSAGLAGVKGRFF.

The chain combines TRBV27 with TRBJ2-5, with D possibly being TRBD2 (7 bases). CDR3 length equals 17 residues. The V end lost 5 bases, the J end lost 2 bases, and 21 bases lay between the germline ends. Per germline, CDR1 MNHEY and CDR2 SMNVEV (reference sequence). CDR3 sequence reads: CASSPHRGRGQQETQYF. CDR3 nucleotide sequence: TGTGCCAGCAGTCCGCACAGAGGGCGGGGGCAACAAGAGACCCAGTACTTC.

The rearrangement uses TRBV27 and TRBJ2-7; 7 bases align to TRBD1. This CDR3 comprises 13 residues. Germline V CDR1 and CDR2: MNHEY, SMNVEV (reference sequence). J gave up 3 bases and V 8 bases, and 7 bases lay outside the gene matches. CDR3 in amino acids: CASRDSPNYEQYF. The CDR3 DNA is TGTGCCAGCCGGGACAGTCCAAACTACGAGCAGTACTTC.

The rearrangement joins TRBV7-6 to TRBJ1-6, with D unclear. Per the germline V gene, CDR1 is SGHVS and CDR2 is FNYEAQ. V was clipped by 5 bases and J by 10 bases, with 18 bases between them. The CDR3 has 15 amino acids. CDR3 nucleotides: TGTGCCAGCAGCATCAGCTGGGGTGCGGGGTCACCCCTCCACTTT. Translation gives CASSISWGAGSPLHF. Complete variable domain (other parts from reference TRBV7-6 and TRBJ1-6): GAGVSQSPRYKVTKRGQDVALRCDPISGHVSLYWYRQALGQGPEFLTYFNYEAQQDKSGLPNDRFSAERPEGSISTLTIQRTEQRDSAMYRCASSISWGAGSPLHFGNGTRLTVT.

The rearrangement links TRBV9 to TRBJ1-1, with 8 positions matching TRBD1. The CDR3 totals 14 residues. Germline CDR1 reads SGDLS; CDR2 reads YYNGEE. The trim removed 4 bases at V and 3 bases at J, leaving 5 bases unmatched. CDR3 DNA: TGTGCCAGCAGCTTAATGACAGGGGACACTGAAGCTTTCTTT. Translation gives CASSLMTGDTEAFF.

This sequence joins TRBV28 and TRBJ1-1; a weak D match, TRBD1 (5 bases). The CDR3 length is 16 residues. The V end was cut by 5 bases, the J end by 4 bases, with 20 bases between. The germline gives CDR1 MDHEN, CDR2 SYDVKM. The CDR3 loop reads CASSQYSGYGATEAFF. For the CDR3, the DNA is TGTGCCAGCAGTCAATATTCAGGGTATGGGGCCACTGAAGCTTTCTTT. Full variable domain (missing parts from reference TRBV28 and TRBJ1-1): DVKVTQSSRYLVKRTGEKVFLECVQDMDHENMFWYRQDPGLGLRLIYFSYDVKMKEKGDIPEGYSVSREKKERFSLILESASTNQTSMYLCASSQYSGYGATEAFFGQGTRLTVV.

The sample holds a few counts of this clone. The chain is built from TRBV3-1 (or the pseudogene TRBV3-2) and TRBJ1-5; D remains ambiguous. V was clipped by 4 bases and J by 8 bases, with 21 bases between them. CDR1 LGHDT and CDR2 YNNKEL come from the germline V gene (reference sequence). This CDR3 is 16 amino acids long. DNA for the CDR3: TGTGCCAGCAGCCCTCATCCCTGGCGAGGGAAAGAGCCCCAGCATTTT. This translates into CASSPHPWRGKEPQHF.

The rearrangement uses TRBV7-8 and TRBJ1-5; 11 bases align to TRBD1. Germline values: CDR1 SGHVS, CDR2 FQNEAQ. V shed 1 base and J 6 bases; nucleotides not matched to a gene: 8. The CDR3 runs to 17 residues. Here the CDR3 reads CASSLETGQGGFQPQHF. The CDR3 bases are TGTGCCAGCAGCTTAGAGACGGGACAGGGGGGTTTTCAGCCCCAGCATTTT.

V gene TRBV7-3 combines with J gene TRBJ2-7, with 7 bases identical to TRBD2. V lost 2 bases and J lost 5; bases outside the gene matches: 6. CDR3 length: 14 residues. CDR1 is SGHTA and CDR2 is FQGTGA in the germline V gene. CDR3 in DNA: TGTGCCAGCAGCTTAGGCGGGAGCGGGGACGAGCAGTACTTC. Translating gives CASSLGGSGDEQYF.

The rearrangement joins TRBV18 to TRBJ2-3, with D maybe TRBD1 (7 bases). Germline-derived CDR1 and CDR2 are KGHSH and LQKENI. The CDR3 extends over 15 amino acids. Between the trimmed V and J ends, which lost 3 bases and 4 bases, there was a span of 14 bases. CDR3 DNA sequence: TGTGCCAGCTCACCGCGGGCAGGGGGGCCAGATACGCAGTATTTT. This translates into CASSPRAGGPDTQYF.